This T cell receptor beta chain was sequenced during a study of molecular identifiers for immune sequencing clone quantification. Study-wide results and caveats: Clones above 20 RNA copies held over 97% of effector molecules, under 1% in naive cells.

There are 13 residues in the CDR3. The V end lost 0 bases, the J end lost 0 bases, and 6 bases lay between the germline ends. Germline values: CDR1 DFQATT, CDR2 SNEGSKA (reference sequence). Listed TCR primers and previously described methods were used for bulk TCR libraries. From the PCR reads, TCRdb called clonotypes with MiXCR, one entry per CDR3 protein. In the table there are 65,000 or so distinct CDR3 sequences, less than 20% of which are singletons. This clonotype was observed at least ten times. Antigen: not known. The source is a human donor in good health. Some libraries in this study had Jurkat cell RNA spiked in. V gene TRBV20-1 combines with J gene TRBJ2-7, with no clear D. Specimen: naive CD8+ T cells from blood, with Jurkat cell RNA spiked in. Specified subset: FACS-sorted CD8+CD4-CCR7+CD45RA+ naive T cells. CDR3 protein: CSARDQVSYEQYF. The CDR3, as DNA: TGCAGTGCTAGAGATCAGGTCTCCTACGAGCAGTACTTC.